Listed below are T cell receptor beta chains from one sample, sequenced in a study of cytomegalovirus exposure and HLA in healthy donors. The repertoire was sequenced with immunoSEQ multiplex PCR; TCRdb's copy has only in-frame clones and lacks some. This sample carries 130,000 to 150,000 clones, 75% to 90% of them seen once, and the ten largest clones take around 9%. The sequencing sample was made of PBMCs. The receptors were sampled from a young woman in good health and CMV-seropositive. The conserved cysteine and the conserved F or W are not part of the CDR3 here.

j_call v_call cdr3_aa
TRBJ2-1 TRBV9 ASSVAPGSYNEQF
TRBJ2-2 TRBV4-1 ASSQAVTGVSTGELF
TRBJ1-2 TRBV9 ASSVATGRGARGYT
TRBJ1-6 TRBV4-2 ASSPKTEPYNSPLH
TRBJ1-1 TRBV28 ASSRRTAPTGGWENTEAF
TRBJ2-2 TRBV6-5 ASSYSTGTGELF
TRBJ1-1 TRBV6-5 ASSRDSKAF
TRBJ2-1 TRBV7-3 ASSPRDRASEQF
TRBJ2-7 TRBV7-3 ASSLRGTSAYEQY
TRBJ2-1 TRBV28 ASSFSGGNEQF
TRBJ2-1 TRBV28 ASSLPGQGEHEQF
TRBJ2-7 TRBV10-3 AISLGSPGAYEQY
TRBJ1-1 TRBV6-1 ASSHRGETEAF
TRBJ2-6 TRBV10-3 AISAWGAERGANVLT
TRBJ2-7 TRBV29-1 SVDLQGSEQY
TRBJ1-1 TRBV14 ASSQGDSLKAF
TRBJ1-2 TRBV28 ASARPPNYGYT
TRBJ2-1 TRBV29-1 SVEDLRGHEQF
TRBJ1-2 TRBV18 ASSKDRARGYT
TRBJ1-2 TRBV9 ASSAGTGNYGYT
TRBJ2-7 TRBV30 AWAGGSYEQY
TRBJ1-5 TRBV28 ASIGRNQPQH
TRBJ2-7 TRBV5-6 ASSRRDWSYEQY
TRBJ2-1 TRBV2 ASSEGRDRAPNEQF
TRBJ2-5 TRBV4-2 ASSPRLAGVGETQY
TRBJ2-1 TRBV7-9 ASSLRTSGDNEQF
TRBJ1-6 TRBV27 ASRSGTGLSPLH
TRBJ1-1 TRBV6-5 ASSPNRERKNEAF
TRBJ1-2 TRBV27 ASSLSTGHHYGYT
TRBJ1-4 TRBV18 ASSPDDREGEKLF
TRBJ1-2 TRBV4-1 ASSQDTQGPNYGYT
TRBJ1-1 TRBV27 ASSWQGAGYEAF
TRBJ2-7 TRBV4-1 ASSQDSGGAGEQY
TRBJ2-7 TRBV4-2 ASSQDNDEPGEQY
TRBJ2-7 TRBV7-6 ASSISGGALDDEQY
TRBJ1-3 TRBV5-1 ASIPAFRANNSGNTIY
TRBJ1-2 TRBV28 ASSFRVSNYGYT
TRBJ2-2 TRBV9 ASSARVGGGATGELF
TRBJ2-7 TRBV19 ASSIGQGYEQY
TRBJ2-7 TRBV19 ASSIKLAGAYEQY
TRBJ1-2 TRBV5-8 ASSRNAQGQGKRGYT
TRBJ2-3 TRBV27 ASRAPLAGERTQY
TRBJ2-1 TRBV5-1 ASSLGLAGGHEQF
TRBJ1-2 TRBV28 ATGEGRFYGYT
TRBJ2-3 TRBV11-2 ASSLGGGGADTQY
TRBJ1-4 TRBV5-1 ASKGTVRTNEKLF
TRBJ2-1 TRBV9 ASSVVGAGAYNEQF
TRBJ2-1 TRBV5-8 ASSPLGRGNEQF
TRBJ2-1 TRBV30 AWAGPRSSYNEQF
TRBJ2-5 TRBV5-6 ASSLGSIEETQY
TRBJ1-4 TRBV28 ASTRTGQGAEKLF
TRBJ2-5 TRBV7-9 ASSFLYQETQY
TRBJ2-7 TRBV28 ASSPEGRLSYEQY